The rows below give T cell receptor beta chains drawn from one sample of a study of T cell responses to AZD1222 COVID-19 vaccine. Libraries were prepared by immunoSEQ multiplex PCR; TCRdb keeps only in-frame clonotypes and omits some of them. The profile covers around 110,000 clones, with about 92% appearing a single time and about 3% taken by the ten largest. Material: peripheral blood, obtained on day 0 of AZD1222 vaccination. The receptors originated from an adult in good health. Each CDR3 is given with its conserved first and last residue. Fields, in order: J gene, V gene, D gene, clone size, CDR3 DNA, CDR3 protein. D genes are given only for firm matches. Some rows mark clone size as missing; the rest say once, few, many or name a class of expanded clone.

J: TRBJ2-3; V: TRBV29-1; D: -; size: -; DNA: TGCAGCGTACAGGGCACAGATACGCAGTATTTT; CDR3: CSVQGTDTQYF
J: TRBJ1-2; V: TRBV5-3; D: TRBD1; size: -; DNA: TGTGCCAGAAGTTTTACAGGGGGGCGCACCTTC; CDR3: CARSFTGGRTF
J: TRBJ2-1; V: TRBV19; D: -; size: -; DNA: TGTGCCAGTAGTAGGGGACTTTACAATGAGCAGTTCTTC; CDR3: CASSRGLYNEQFF
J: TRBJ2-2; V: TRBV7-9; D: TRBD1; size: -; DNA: TGTGCCAGCAGCTTACGGCAGGGGGCCGGGGAGCTGTTTTTT; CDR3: CASSLRQGAGELFF
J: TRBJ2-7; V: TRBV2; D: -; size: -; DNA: TGTGCCAGCACGAGACAGGAGAGCTACGAGCAGTACTTC; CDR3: CASTRQESYEQYF
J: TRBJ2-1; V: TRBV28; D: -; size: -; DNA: TGTGCCAGTGCCCAGCAGGTTTACAATGAGCAGTTCTTC; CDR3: CASAQQVYNEQFF
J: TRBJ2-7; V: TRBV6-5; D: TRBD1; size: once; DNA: TGTGCCACCACAGGGGGTGTCTACGAGCAGTACTTC; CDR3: CATTGGVYEQYF
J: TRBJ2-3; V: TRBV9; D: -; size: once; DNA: TGTGCCAGCAGCCCGGACTCGGGCACAGATACGCAGTATTTT; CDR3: CASSPDSGTDTQYF
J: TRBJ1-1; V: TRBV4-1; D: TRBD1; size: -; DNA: TGCGCCAGCAGCCCCGACAGGGCTGAAGCTTTCTTT; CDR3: CASSPDRAEAFF
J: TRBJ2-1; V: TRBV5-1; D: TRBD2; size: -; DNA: TGCGCCAGCAGCACCCTTCTAGCGGGAGGGGACAATGAGCAGTTCTTC; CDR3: CASSTLLAGGDNEQFF
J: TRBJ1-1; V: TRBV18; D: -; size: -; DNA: TGTGCCAGTCCAACCGGGCCCACTGAAGCTTTCTTT; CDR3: CASPTGPTEAFF
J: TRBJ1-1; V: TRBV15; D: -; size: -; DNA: TGTGCCACCAGCTTACTTAGGGACACTGAAGCTTTCTTT; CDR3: CATSLLRDTEAFF
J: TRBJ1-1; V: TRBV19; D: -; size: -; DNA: TGTGCCAGTAGTATTGGGAACACTGAAGCTTTCTTT; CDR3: CASSIGNTEAFF
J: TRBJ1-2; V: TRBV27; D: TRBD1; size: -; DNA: TGTGCCAGCACCCCGGGACAGGGTTTCTATGGCTCGTTTGGAGGCTACACCTTC; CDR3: CASTPGQGFYGSFGGYTF
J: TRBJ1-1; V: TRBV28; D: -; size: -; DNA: TGTGCCAGCAGTTTAGGTCACACTGAAGCTTTCTTT; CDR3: CASSLGHTEAFF
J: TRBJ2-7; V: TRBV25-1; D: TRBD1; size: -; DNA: TGTGCCAGCAGGCTTACAGGGGGGAGCTCCTACGAGCAGTACTTC; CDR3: CASRLTGGSSYEQYF
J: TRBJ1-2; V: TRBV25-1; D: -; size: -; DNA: TGTGCCAGCAGTGAAGGCGGAGGCTACACCTTC; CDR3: CASSEGGGYTF
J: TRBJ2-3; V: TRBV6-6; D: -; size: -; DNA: TGTGCCAGCAAGGGGAGAGTGATATCTAGCACAGATACGCAGTATTTT; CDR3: CASKGRVISSTDTQYF
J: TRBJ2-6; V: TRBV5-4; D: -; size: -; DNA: TGTGCCAGCAGCACGAGGGTCTCTGGGGCCAACGTCCTGACTTTC; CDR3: CASSTRVSGANVLTF
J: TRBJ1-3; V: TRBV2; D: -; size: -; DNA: TGTGCCAGCAACCCGGCCCCAATCGGAAACACCATATATTTT; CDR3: CASNPAPIGNTIYF
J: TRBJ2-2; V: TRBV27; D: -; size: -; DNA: TGTGCCAGCAGTCAGCGCTTGGAGGGATGGAACACCGGGGAGCTGTTTTTT; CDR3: CASSQRLEGWNTGELFF
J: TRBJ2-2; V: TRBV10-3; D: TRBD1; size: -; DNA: TGTGCCATCAGCCGGGACAGAAGTCCCTCCGGGGAGCTGTTTTTT; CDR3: CAISRDRSPSGELFF
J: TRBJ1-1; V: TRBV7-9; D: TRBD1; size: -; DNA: TGTGCCAGCAGACCCAAGGACAGGATAGGCACTGAAGCTTTCTTT; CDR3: CASRPKDRIGTEAFF
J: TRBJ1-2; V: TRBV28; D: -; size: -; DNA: TGTGCCAGCAGTAGTTGGACGGACTATGGCTACACCTTC; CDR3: CASSSWTDYGYTF
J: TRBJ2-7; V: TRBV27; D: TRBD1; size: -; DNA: TGTGCCAGCAGTTATACGGGACAGGGTTACTACGAGCAGTACTTC; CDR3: CASSYTGQGYYEQYF
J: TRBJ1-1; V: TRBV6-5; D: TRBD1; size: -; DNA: TGTGCCAGCAGCCCGACAGGGGCTGAAGCTTTCTTT; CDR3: CASSPTGAEAFF
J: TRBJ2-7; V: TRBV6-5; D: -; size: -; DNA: TGTGCCAGCAGTTGGGGGAGGGGGGCCTACGAGCAGTACTTC; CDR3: CASSWGRGAYEQYF
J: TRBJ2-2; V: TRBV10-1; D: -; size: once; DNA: TGCGCCAGCAGTGGAGCCAAGAGAGGGACCGGGGAGCTGTTTTTT; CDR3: CASSGAKRGTGELFF
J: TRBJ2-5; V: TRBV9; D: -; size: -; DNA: TGTGCCAGCAGCGTAGGTCCGGGAGCAGGAGAGACCCAGTACTTC; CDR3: CASSVGPGAGETQYF
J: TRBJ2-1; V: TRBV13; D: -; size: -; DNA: TGTGCCAGCAGCTTTTTAGGGAGCTCCTACAATGAGCAGTTCTTC; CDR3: CASSFLGSSYNEQFF
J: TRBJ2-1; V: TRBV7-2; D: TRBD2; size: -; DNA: TGTGCCAGCAGCGCGAGACTAGCGGTATCCTACAATGAGCAGTTCTTC; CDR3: CASSARLAVSYNEQFF
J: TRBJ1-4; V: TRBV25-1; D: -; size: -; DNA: TGTGCCAGCAGTGACACCAGGTGGTGGCAGAATGAAAAACTGTTTTTT; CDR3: CASSDTRWWQNEKLFF
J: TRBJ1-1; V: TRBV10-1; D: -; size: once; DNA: TGCGCCAGCGCACAAACCAGGGGTAGGACTGAAGCTTTCTTT; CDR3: CASAQTRGRTEAFF
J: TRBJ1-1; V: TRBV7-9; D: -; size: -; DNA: TGTGCCAGCAGCTTTTCCCAGACGAACACTGAAGCTTTCTTT; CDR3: CASSFSQTNTEAFF
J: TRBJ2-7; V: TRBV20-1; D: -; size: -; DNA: TGCAGTGCACCGGTCGAGGACTTTGCTTACTTC; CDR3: CSAPVEDFAYF
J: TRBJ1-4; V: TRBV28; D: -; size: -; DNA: TGTGCCAGCACCCCCGGAGGGGAGGATGAAAAACTGTTTTTT; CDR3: CASTPGGEDEKLFF
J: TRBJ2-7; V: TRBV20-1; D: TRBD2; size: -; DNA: TGCAGTGCTAGTGCGGGAGGGCCTGCGCAGTACTTC; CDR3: CSASAGGPAQYF
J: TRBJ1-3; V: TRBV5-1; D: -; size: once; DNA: TGCGCCAGCAGCGAACAAGGTGCCTCTGGAAACACCATATATTTT; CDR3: CASSEQGASGNTIYF
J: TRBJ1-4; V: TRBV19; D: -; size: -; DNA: TGTGCCAGTAGTGGGGGCCCTAAGAATGAAAAACTGTTTTTT; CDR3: CASSGGPKNEKLFF
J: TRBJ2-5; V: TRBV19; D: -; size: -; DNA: TGTGCCAGTAGTATAGATCTATTATCCGCGACCCAGTACTTC; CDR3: CASSIDLLSATQYF
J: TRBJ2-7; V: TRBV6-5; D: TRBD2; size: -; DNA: TGTGCCAGCCGGGAATCGGGACTAGCGGGAGAAGGCTGGTACTTC; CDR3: CASRESGLAGEGWYF
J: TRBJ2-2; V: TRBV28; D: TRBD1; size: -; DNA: TGTGCCAGCAGTTTCTCCACCAGACAGGGCTGGAACACCGGGGAGCTGTTTTTT; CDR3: CASSFSTRQGWNTGELFF
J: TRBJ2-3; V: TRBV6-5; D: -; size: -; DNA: TGTGCCAGCAGGGTAGGAGAGGCTACGCAGTATTTT; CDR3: CASRVGEATQYF